This T cell receptor beta chain originates from a study of T cell responses to AZD1222 COVID-19 vaccine (TCRdb year 2021). Regarding the study in general: A total of roughly 240 trial participants underwent TCR sequencing, of whom around 200 received two doses of AZD1222 and about 26 received two doses of the MenACWY control vaccine. Trial participants were enrolled into age subgroups of 18-55, 56-69 and 70-plus years, which contained around 150, 28 and 57 TCR-sequenced participants, respectively.

The intended sense of this specimen's time point label: about 28 days (+/-7) after the second vaccine dose. What this sample's treatment or condition label stands for: meningococcal conjugate vaccine given as trial control. Vaccinee samples were obtained from the UK trials COV001 and COV002, which included a single-blind randomized controlled phase 2/3 trial of AZD1222 (ChAdOx1 nCoV-19) in healthy adults. For TCRbeta chain sequencing, PBMC samples were collected from trial participants at day 0 and at day 28 after the second dose. The CDR3 regions of human TCRbeta chains were subjected to immunosequencing. The published analysis was carried out like this. TCRs in the repertoires were matched against a reference library of SARS-CoV-2-specific TCRs that had been generated with the MIRA antigen-specificity platform. Breadth was defined as the fraction of unique TCRs that were SARS-CoV-2-associated. Depth was defined as the fraction of total T cells that were SARS-CoV-2-associated. Using the MIRA data, every spike-specific TCR was mapped to the spike region that the TCR reacted to and assigned to either a CD4 or a CD8 class. Log10-transformed breadth and depth values were compared by one-way ANOVA with Sidak's multiple comparisons tests. This is the immuneACCESS table as TCRdb keeps it, with only in-frame sequences that have V and J called. A part of the clones is gone; compared with another copy, unresolved V genes explain less than half, and the rest is unexplained. The V and J calls and clone size were taken over from that table, and D and trimming were inferred from the DNA. The sample table lists about 70,000 clones, approximately 90% of them with a count of one. More than 4% of the sample is in the top ten clones.

As concerns this clone: Its cognate antigen has yet to be identified. The input lacks base qualities; no much larger clone sits a single base away.

Taken from cysteine to phenylalanine, the CDR3 has 16 residues. The sequence is cut down to CDR3 DNA, 48 bases in frame from base 1. As encoded in the germline V gene (reference sequence), CDR1 is SGHAT while CDR2 is FQDESV. Trimming costs V 5 bases and J 0 bases, and their ends lie 16 bases apart. Results and caveats for the whole study, not just this receptor: Epitopes outside the regions mutated in the B.1.351 and B.1.1.7 variants were reportedly recognized by nearly half of the unique spike-specific TCRs. Because no samples from the day 14 peak response were available, repertoires could be characterized only after the peak T cell response. CD4 TCRs associated with the vaccine covered the entire spike protein, and the dominant responses were in regions 160-218 and 743-854. Participants were mostly white British, with more females than males. The authors suggested clonal diversity may have been underestimated. The 56-69-year group was small, and its depth increase did not reach significance, likely because of low power. Conclusions about previously exposed vaccinees are limited, since just five or six AZD1222 recipients were seropositive for SARS-CoV-2 at baseline. After two AZD1222 doses, spike-specific TCR breadth and depth were significantly higher than at day 0 and than in MenACWY recipients.

The sequenced sample was peripheral blood, obtained 28 days after the second dose of the MenACWY control vaccine. The receptor chain draws on TRBV11-1 and TRBJ1-1, with TRBD1 perhaps the D gene, on 5 matching bases. This receptor was taken from an adult who received the MenACWY meningococcal vaccine as a control. CDR3 protein: CASSRQLQAVNTEAFF. The DNA sequence reads TGTGCCAGCAGCCGCCAATTACAGGCGGTGAACACTGAAGCTTTCTTT.